A single sample is the source of the 8 T cell receptor beta chains below, sequenced in a study of cytomegalovirus exposure and HLA in healthy donors. Use of 60 Vbeta and 13 Jbeta primers characterized the PCR. Clones were sequenced by immunoSEQ multiplex PCR, and TCRdb holds only the in-frame ones, with some missing. The table records under 150,000 clones, about 85% of them present only once. The sample consisted of PBMCs. The origin of the receptors is a boy aged 5-17 years in good health and CMV-seronegative.

This clone was detected only a few times. The rearrangement links TRBV5-4 to TRBJ2-1, with 11 positions matching TRBD2. Looked up from germline, CDR1 is SGHNT and CDR2 is YYREEE (reference sequence). The CDR3 runs to 16 residues. Unmatched junction bases numbered 5, after V lost 0 bases and J lost 6 bases. CDR3 loop: CASSLALAGARNEQFF. The CDR3 bases are TGTGCCAGCAGCTTGGCACTAGCGGGAGCACGCAATGAGCAGTTCTTC.

The rearrangement joins TRBV29-1 to TRBJ1-2; 10 nucleotides line up with TRBD1. In germline, CDR1 is SQVTM, CDR2 ANQGSEA. CDR3 size: 13 residues. Trimming removed 7 bases from V and 7 bases from J; junction bases left unmatched: 9. The CDR3 region has the DNA TGCAGCGCTGGACCGGGACAGGGGCCTGGCTACACCTTC. This gives the protein CSAGPGQGPGYTF.

V is TRBV2 and J is TRBJ2-5, with TRBD2 as a possible D gene (6 bases). Germline V gene lookup returns CDR1 SNHLY and CDR2 FYNNEI. The CDR3 is 14 residues long. The V end was cut by 7 bases, the J end by 1 base, with 13 bases between. CDR3 sequence reads: CASKGRGFQETQYF. CDR3 nucleotides: TGTGCCAGCAAGGGTCGGGGGTTCCAAGAGACCCAGTACTTC.

The rearrangement links TRBV15 to TRBJ1-4; TRBD1 matches at 9 bases. V trimming: 5 bases; J trimming: 5 bases; junction bases outside the gene matches: 6. CDR1 and CDR2 (germline): LNHNV, YYDKDF (reference sequence). CDR3 length equals 15 residues. The CDR3 DNA follows: TGTGCCACCAGCGGACTACAGGGGGCGAATGAAAAACTGTTTTTT. This translates into CATSGLQGANEKLFF.

CDR3 bases: TGTGCCAGCAGAAACGGACAGGGAGGAGGCTACGAGCAGTACTTC. Encoded protein: CASRNGQGGGYEQYF. This chain joins TRBV2 and TRBJ2-7, with TRBD1 identical over 8 bases. This CDR3 has 15 residues. The germline V gene encodes CDR1 SNHLY and CDR2 FYNNEI. J gave up 3 bases and V 6 bases, and 10 bases lay outside the gene matches.

In this sample, this clone turned up a few times. This chain uses TRBV6-1 with TRBJ2-3, with TRBD2 matching over 9 bases. The CDR3 sequence is 17 residues long. Trimming at V came to 2 bases and at J to 4 bases, leaving 10 bases not matched to a gene. Germline CDR1 MNHNS, CDR2 SASEGT. The CDR3 region is CASSEILGGGASDTQYF. The DNA of the CDR3 is TGTGCCAGCAGTGAAATCTTGGGCGGGGGGGCATCAGATACGCAGTATTTT.

The CDR3 loop reads CASSFTGLRDEQYF. The CDR3 nucleotides read TGTGCCAGCAGCTTCACAGGGTTAAGGGACGAGCAGTACTTC. V is TRBV5-6 and J is TRBJ2-7, with D tentatively TRBD1 (6 bases). The ends were cut back, 2 bases at V and 5 bases at J, with 14 bases in the middle. The germline CDR1 and CDR2 sequences are SGHDT and YYEEEE. The CDR3 covers 14 residues.

Only a few counts were recorded for this clone. This sample also contains other DNA sequences that code for the same CDR3. This chain connects TRBV4-3 to TRBJ2-7; 9 nucleotides line up with TRBD1. The ends lost 3 bases at V and 3 bases at J; junction bases unmatched: 0. This CDR3 has 13 residues. Germline CDR1 reads LGHNA; CDR2 reads YSLEER. CDR3 sequence: CASSQDRGYEQYF. CDR3 nucleotide sequence: TGCGCCAGCAGCCAGGACAGGGGCTACGAGCAGTACTTC.